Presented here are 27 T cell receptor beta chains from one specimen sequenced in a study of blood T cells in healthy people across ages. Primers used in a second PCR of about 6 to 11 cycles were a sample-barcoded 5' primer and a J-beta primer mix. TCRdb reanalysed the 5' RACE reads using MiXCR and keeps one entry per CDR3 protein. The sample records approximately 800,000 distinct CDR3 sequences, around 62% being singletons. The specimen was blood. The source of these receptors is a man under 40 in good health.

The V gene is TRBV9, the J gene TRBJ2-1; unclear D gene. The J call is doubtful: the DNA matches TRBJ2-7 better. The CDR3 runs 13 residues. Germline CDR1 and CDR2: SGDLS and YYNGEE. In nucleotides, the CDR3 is TGTGCCAGCAGCGGATACTCCTACAATGAGCAGTACTTC. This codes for CASSGYSYNEQYF.

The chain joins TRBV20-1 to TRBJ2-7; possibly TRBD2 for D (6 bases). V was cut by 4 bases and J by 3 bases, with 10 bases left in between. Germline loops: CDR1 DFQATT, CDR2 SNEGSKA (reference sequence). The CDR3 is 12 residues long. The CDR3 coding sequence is TGCAGTGCTATACCCGGGGGCTACGAGCAGTACTTC. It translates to CSAIPGGYEQYF.

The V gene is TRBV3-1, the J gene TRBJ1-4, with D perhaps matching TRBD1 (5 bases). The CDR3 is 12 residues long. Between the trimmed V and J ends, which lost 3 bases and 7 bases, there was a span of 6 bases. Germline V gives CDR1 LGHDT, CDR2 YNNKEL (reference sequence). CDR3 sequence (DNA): TGTGCCAGCAGCCACGACAGTGAAAAACTGTTTTTT. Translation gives CASSHDSEKLFF.

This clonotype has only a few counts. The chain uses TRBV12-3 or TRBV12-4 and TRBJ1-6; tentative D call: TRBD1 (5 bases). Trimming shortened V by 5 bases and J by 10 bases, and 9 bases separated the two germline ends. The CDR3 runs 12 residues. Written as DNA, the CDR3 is TGTGCCAGCAGTCGGACACCATCACCCCTCCACTTT. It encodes CASSRTPSPLHF.

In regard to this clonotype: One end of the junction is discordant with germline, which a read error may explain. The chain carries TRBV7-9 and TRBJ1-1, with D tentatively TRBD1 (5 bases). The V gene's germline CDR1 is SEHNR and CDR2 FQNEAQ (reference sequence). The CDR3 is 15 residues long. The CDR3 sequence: CASSLGGVAGTGAFF. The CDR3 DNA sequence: TGTGCCAGCAGCTTAGGAGGGGTAGCGGGCACTGGAGCTTTCTTT.

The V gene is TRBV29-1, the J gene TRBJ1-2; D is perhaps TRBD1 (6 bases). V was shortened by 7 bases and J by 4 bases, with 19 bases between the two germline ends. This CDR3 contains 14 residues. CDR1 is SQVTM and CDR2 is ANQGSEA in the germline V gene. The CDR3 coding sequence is TGCAGCGCCTCAACGCCGGGGGCGGGCTATGGCTACACCTTC. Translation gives CSASTPGAGYGYTF.

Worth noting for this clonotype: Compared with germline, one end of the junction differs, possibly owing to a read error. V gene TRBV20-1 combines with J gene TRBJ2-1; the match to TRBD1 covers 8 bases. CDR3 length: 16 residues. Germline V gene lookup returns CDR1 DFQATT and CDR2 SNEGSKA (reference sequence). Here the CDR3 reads CNALDYTGGSYNEQFF. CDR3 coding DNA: TGCAATGCTCTCGACTATACAGGGGGCTCCTACAATGAGCAGTTCTTC.

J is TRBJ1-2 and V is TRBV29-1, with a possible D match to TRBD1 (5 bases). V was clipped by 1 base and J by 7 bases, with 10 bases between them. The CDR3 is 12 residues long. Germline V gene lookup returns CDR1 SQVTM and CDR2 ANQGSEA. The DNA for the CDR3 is TGCAGCGTTGAAGGGGGGGTGACTGGCTACACCTTC. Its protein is CSVEGGVTGYTF.

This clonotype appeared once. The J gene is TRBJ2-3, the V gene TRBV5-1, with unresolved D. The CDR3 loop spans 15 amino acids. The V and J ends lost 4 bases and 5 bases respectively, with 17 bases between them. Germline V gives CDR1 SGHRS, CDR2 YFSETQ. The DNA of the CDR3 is TGCGCCAGCAGCAATGACGGGTTCGAGGAAGATACGCAGTATTTT. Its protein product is CASSNDGFEEDTQYF.

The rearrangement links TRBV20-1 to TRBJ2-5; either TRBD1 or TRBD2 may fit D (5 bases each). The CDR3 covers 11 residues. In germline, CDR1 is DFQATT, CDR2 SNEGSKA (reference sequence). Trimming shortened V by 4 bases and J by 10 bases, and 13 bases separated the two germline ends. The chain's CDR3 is CSAIRDLHQYF. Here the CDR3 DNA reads TGCAGTGCTATCCGGGACCTACACCAGTACTTC.

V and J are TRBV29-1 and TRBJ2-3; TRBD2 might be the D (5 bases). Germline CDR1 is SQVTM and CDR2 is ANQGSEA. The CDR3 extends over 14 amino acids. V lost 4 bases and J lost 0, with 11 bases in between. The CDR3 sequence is CSVVGSHSTDTQYF. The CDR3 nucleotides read TGCAGCGTTGTAGGGAGTCACAGCACAGATACGCAGTATTTT.

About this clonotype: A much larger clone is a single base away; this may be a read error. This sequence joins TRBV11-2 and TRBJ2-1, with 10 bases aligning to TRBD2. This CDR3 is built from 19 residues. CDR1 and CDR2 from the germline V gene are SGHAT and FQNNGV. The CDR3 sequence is CASSLGKKVAGGSYNGQFF. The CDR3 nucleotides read TGTGCCAGCAGCTTAGGAAAGAAGGTAGCGGGGGGATCCTACAATGGGCAGTTCTTC.

The CDR3 loop is CASSLIGGAGETQYF. Here the CDR3 DNA reads TGTGCCAGCAGTTTAATCGGGGGGGCCGGAGAGACCCAGTACTTC. The chain joins TRBV28 to TRBJ2-5, with 8 bases identical to TRBD2. The CDR3 length is 15 residues. The V segment lost 2 bases and the J segment 4 bases; nucleotides outside the gene matches: 6. The germline gives CDR1 MDHEN, CDR2 SYDVKM.

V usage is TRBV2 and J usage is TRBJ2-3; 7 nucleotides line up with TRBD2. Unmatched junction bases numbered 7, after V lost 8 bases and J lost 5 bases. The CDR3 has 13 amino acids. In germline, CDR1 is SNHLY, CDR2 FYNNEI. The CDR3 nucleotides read TGTGCCAGCCGCCCAGGGAGGGTAGATACGCAGTATTTT. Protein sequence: CASRPGRVDTQYF.

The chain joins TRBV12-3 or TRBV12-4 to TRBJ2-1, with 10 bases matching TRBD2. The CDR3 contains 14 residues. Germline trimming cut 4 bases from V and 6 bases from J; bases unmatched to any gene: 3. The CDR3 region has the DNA TGTGCCAGCAGTTGGACTAGCGGTGGCAATGAGCAGTTCTTC. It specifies CASSWTSGGNEQFF.

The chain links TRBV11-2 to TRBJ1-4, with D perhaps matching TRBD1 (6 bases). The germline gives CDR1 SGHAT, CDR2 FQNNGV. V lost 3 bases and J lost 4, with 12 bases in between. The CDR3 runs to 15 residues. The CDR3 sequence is CASSLGRGFNEKLFF. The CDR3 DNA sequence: TGTGCCAGCAGCTTGGGCAGGGGCTTTAATGAAAAACTGTTTTTT.

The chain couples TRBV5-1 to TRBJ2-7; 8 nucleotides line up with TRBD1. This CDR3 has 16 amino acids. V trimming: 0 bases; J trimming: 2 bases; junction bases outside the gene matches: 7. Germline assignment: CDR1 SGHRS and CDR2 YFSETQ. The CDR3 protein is CASSLDRGYPTYEQYF. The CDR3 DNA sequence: TGCGCCAGCAGCTTGGACAGGGGGTACCCAACCTACGAGCAGTACTTC.

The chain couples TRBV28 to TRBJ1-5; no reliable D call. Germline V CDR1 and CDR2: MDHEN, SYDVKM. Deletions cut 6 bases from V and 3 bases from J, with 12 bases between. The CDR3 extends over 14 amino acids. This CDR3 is CASSHGHNNQPQHF. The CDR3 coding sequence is TGTGCCAGCAGCCACGGGCATAACAATCAGCCCCAGCATTTT.

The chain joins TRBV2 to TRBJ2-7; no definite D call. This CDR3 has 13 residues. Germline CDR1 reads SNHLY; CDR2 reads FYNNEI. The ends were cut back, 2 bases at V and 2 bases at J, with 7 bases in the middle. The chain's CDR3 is CASSEKAAYEQYF. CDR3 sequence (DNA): TGTGCCAGCAGTGAAAAGGCAGCCTACGAGCAGTACTTC.

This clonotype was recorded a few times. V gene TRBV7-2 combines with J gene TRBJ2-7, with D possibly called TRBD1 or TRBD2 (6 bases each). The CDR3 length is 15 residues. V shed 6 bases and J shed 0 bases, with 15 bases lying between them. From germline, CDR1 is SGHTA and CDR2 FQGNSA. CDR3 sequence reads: CASRGGGPFSYEQYF. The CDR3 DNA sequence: TGTGCCAGCAGAGGTGGGGGGCCATTCTCCTACGAGCAGTACTTC.

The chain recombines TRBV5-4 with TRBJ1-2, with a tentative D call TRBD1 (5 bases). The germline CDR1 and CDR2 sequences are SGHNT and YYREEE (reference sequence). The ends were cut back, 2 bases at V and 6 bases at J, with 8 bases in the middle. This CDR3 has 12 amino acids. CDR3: CASSFRVDGYTF. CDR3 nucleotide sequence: TGTGCCAGCAGCTTCAGGGTTGATGGCTACACCTTC.

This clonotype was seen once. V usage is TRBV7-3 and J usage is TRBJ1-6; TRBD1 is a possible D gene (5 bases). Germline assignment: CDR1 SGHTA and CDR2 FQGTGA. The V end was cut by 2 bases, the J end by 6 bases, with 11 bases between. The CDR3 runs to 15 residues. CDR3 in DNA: TGTGCCAGCAGCTTAGATCCAGGGATTAATTCACCCCTCCACTTT. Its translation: CASSLDPGINSPLHF. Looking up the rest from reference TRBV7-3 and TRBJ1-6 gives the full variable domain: GAGVSQTPSNKVTEKGKYVELRCDPISGHTALYWYRQSLGQGPEFLIYFQGTGAADDSGLPNDRFFAVRPEGSVSTLKIQRTERGDSAVYLCASSLDPGINSPLHFGNGTRLTVT.

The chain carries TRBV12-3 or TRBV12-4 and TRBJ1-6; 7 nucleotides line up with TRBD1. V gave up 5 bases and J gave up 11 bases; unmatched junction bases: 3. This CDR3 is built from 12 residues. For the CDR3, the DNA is TGTGCCAGCAGTCACACAGGGGCACCCCTCCACTTT. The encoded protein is CASSHTGAPLHF.

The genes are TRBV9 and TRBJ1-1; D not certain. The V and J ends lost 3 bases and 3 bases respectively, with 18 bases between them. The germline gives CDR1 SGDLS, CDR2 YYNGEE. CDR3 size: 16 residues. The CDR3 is CASSGDRERRHTEAFF. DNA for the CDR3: TGTGCCAGCAGCGGCGACCGGGAACGGCGGCACACTGAAGCTTTCTTT. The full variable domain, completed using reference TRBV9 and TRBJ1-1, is DSGVTQTPKHLITATGQRVTLRCSPRSGDLSVYWYQQSLDQGLQFLIQYYNGEERAKGNILERFSAQQFPDLHSELNLSSLELGDSALYFCASSGDRERRHTEAFFGQGTRLTVV.

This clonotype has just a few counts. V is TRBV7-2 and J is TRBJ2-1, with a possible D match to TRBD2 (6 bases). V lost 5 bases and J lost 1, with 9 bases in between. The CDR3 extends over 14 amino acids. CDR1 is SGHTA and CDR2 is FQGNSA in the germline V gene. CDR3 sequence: CASSTAGSYNEQFF. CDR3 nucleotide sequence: TGTGCCAGCAGCACCGCGGGGTCCTACAATGAGCAGTTCTTC.

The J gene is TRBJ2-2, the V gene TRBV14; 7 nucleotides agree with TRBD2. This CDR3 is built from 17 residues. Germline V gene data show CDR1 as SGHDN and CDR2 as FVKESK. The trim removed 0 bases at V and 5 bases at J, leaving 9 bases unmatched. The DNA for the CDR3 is TGTGCCAGCAGCCAAGATCTGTCGCGGGGGTATACCGGGGAGCTGTTTTTT. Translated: CASSQDLSRGYTGELFF.

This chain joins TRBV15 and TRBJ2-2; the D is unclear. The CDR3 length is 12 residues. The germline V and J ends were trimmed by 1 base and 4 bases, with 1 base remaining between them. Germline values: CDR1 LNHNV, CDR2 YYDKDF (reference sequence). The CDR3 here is CATSRVTGELFF. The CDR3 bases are TGTGCCACCAGCAGAGTCACCGGGGAGCTGTTTTTT.